A single T cell receptor (beta chain) is shown here with its context. This record belongs to a study of blood T cell repertoires in COVID-19. Germline V CDR1 and CDR2: MDHEN, SYDVKM. V gave up 3 bases and J gave up 8 bases, with 8 bases separating them. The length of the CDR3 is 12 residues. The repertoire was sequenced with immunoSEQ multiplex PCR; TCRdb's copy has only in-frame clones and lacks some. The sample records 250,000 to 400,000 clones, roughly 90% being singletons. Participants were aged roughly 18 to 90 years, lived in over 20 US areas, and enrolled virtually. Donors were grouped by their self-reported clinical history. Donors in Cohort 3 who had recovered were those with two negative PCRs, healthcare professional clearance, or resolution of their symptoms.

This TCR came from a man aged 60 to 75 who had recovered from COVID-19. The sample consisted of PBMCs or T cells enriched from blood (not recorded which). The V gene is TRBV28, the J gene TRBJ1-5; D gene unclear. The CDR3 protein is CASSLRAEPQHF. Here the CDR3 DNA reads TGTGCCAGCAGTTTGAGGGCTGAGCCCCAGCATTTT. The whole variable domain, remainder taken from reference TRBV28 and TRBJ1-5, is DVKVTQSSRYLVKRTGEKVFLECVQDMDHENMFWYRQDPGLGLRLIYFSYDVKMKEKGDIPEGYSVSREKKERFSLILESASTNQTSMYLCASSLRAEPQHFGDGTRLSIL.